The 20 T cell receptor beta chains given below trace back to one sample, sequenced in a study of blood T cell repertoires in COVID-19. Generated by immunoSEQ multiplex PCR, the TCRdb table keeps only in-frame clones and is missing some. The repertoire holds around 94,000 clones, with nearly 90% as singletons. The sequencing input was peripheral blood. The receptors were gathered from a man aged 50-59 years with active COVID-19.

The gene calls are TRBV2 and TRBJ1-5; D might be TRBD1 (6 bases). There are 12 residues in the CDR3. V was trimmed by 7 bases and J by 6 bases, leaving 10 bases between them. Germline V CDR1 and CDR2: SNHLY, FYNNEI. For the CDR3, the DNA is TGTGCCAGCACCACAGGGAGTCAGCCCCAGCATTTT. Protein: CASTTGSQPQHF.

The gene calls are TRBV4-1 and TRBJ1-2, with D possibly matching TRBD1 (6 bases). This CDR3 comprises 17 residues. Between the trimmed V and J ends, which lost 4 bases and 6 bases, there was a span of 24 bases. Germline-derived CDR1 and CDR2 are MGHRA and YSYEKL. The CDR3 spells CASSPVLVRGAGDGYTF. The CDR3 DNA reads as TGCGCCAGCAGCCCAGTGCTGGTCCGGGGGGCGGGGGATGGCTACACCTTC.

The chain uses TRBV3-1 (or the pseudogene TRBV3-2) and TRBJ2-1, with 7 bases aligning to TRBD1. The germline V gene has CDR1 LGHDT and CDR2 YNNKEL (reference sequence). V trimming: 4 bases; J trimming: 4 bases; junction bases outside the gene matches: 10. This CDR3 comprises 16 residues. CDR3: CASSLRGTVIYNEQFF. Here the CDR3 DNA reads TGTGCCAGCAGCCTCAGAGGGACAGTGATTTACAATGAGCAGTTCTTC.

This clone was seen once. The chain joins TRBV5-1 to TRBJ2-7; D gene uncertain. The V gene's germline CDR1 is SGHRS and CDR2 YFSETQ. The CDR3 is made up of 13 amino acids. Trimming pared 4 bases from V and 3 bases from J, leaving 11 bases between. Here the CDR3 reads CASSRLLFYEQYF. DNA for the CDR3: TGCGCCAGCAGCCGGCTACTATTCTACGAGCAGTACTTC.

This rearrangement joins TRBV5-5 to TRBJ2-5; no clear D gene. V lost 1 base and J lost 5, with 9 bases in between. The CDR3 runs to 13 residues. From germline, CDR1 is SGHKS and CDR2 YYEKEE (reference sequence). CDR3 DNA: TGTGCCAGCAGCTTGCAGGTTTCGGAGACCCAGTACTTC. It is translated as CASSLQVSETQYF.

This chain links TRBV10-3 with TRBJ1-2; 7 bases are shared with TRBD1. The ends lost 2 bases at V and 4 bases at J; junction bases unmatched: 22. The length of the CDR3 is 20 residues. Germline V gene lookup returns CDR1 ENHRY and CDR2 SYGVKD. CDR3 in DNA: TGTGCCATCAGTGAGAAGTTGGTCGGGGGACAGCCCAAGCTAGGCTATGGCTACACCTTC. It translates to CAISEKLVGGQPKLGYGYTF.

The count of this clone is one. The chain has TRBV18 and TRBJ1-2; D gene uncertain. V was cut by 0 bases and J by 5 bases, with 19 bases left in between. From germline, CDR1 is KGHSH and CDR2 LQKENI. The CDR3 is made up of 17 amino acids. In DNA form, the CDR3 reads TGTGCCAGCTCACCACCTAACTTTCCGCAGGCAGCATATGGCTACACCTTC. Translated: CASSPPNFPQAAYGYTF. Filled out from reference TRBV18 and TRBJ1-2, the complete variable domain reads NAGVMQNPRHLVRRRGQEARLRCSPMKGHSHVYWYRQLPEEGLKFMVYLQKENIIDESGMPKERFSAEFPKEGPSILRIQQVVRGDSAAYFCASSPPNFPQAAYGYTFGSGTRLTVV.

The rearrangement joins TRBV29-1 to TRBJ1-2; a possible D gene is TRBD1 (5 bases). The CDR3 spans 14 residues. Trimming cost V 0 bases and J 6 bases, with 14 bases left between them. Germline values: CDR1 SQVTM, CDR2 ANQGSEA. The CDR3 DNA sequence: TGCAGCGTTGAAGATCGCGGGACGGAAAATGGCTACACCTTC. As protein: CSVEDRGTENGYTF.

This chain links TRBV15 with TRBJ2-5; 9 bases align to TRBD2. The V segment lost 9 bases and the J segment 5 bases; nucleotides outside the gene matches: 16. The CDR3 consists of 16 residues. Germline V gives CDR1 LNHNV, CDR2 YYDKDF (reference sequence). The CDR3 region is CATTGLATPGAETQYF. CDR3 in DNA: TGTGCCACTACGGGACTAGCCACTCCTGGGGCCGAGACCCAGTACTTC.

The chain links TRBV9 to TRBJ1-6; D unclear. CDR3 length: 14 residues. Germline V gene sequence: CDR1 SGDLS, CDR2 YYNGEE. V was pared by 0 bases and J by 8 bases, with 9 bases between. Written as DNA, the CDR3 is TGTGCCAGCAGCGTAGATGGCGGAGATTCACCCCTCCACTTT. Translation: CASSVDGGDSPLHF.

The gene calls are TRBV25-1 and TRBJ2-5; TRBD1 is a possible D gene (5 bases). CDR3 length: 13 residues. Looked up from germline, CDR1 is MGHDK and CDR2 is SYGVNS. V was pared by 2 bases and J by 4 bases, with 8 bases between. The CDR3 region is CASSEVGAETQYF. CDR3 in DNA: TGTGCCAGCAGTGAAGTTGGGGCAGAGACCCAGTACTTC.

CDR3 sequence (DNA): TGTGCCATCAGTCCAGGACAGATGGTGGCAACTAATGAAAAACTGTTTTTT. It is translated as CAISPGQMVATNEKLFF. V gene TRBV10-3 combines with J gene TRBJ1-4; D may be TRBD1 (6 bases). Trimming cost V 5 bases and J 0 bases, with 16 bases left between them. Germline CDR1 reads ENHRY; CDR2 reads SYGVKD. The CDR3 has 17 residues.

V gene TRBV7-8 combines with J gene TRBJ2-5; 8 positions agree with TRBD1. The CDR3 covers 17 residues. The trim removed 2 bases at V and 5 bases at J, leaving 13 bases unmatched. Germline V gene data show CDR1 as SGHVS and CDR2 as FQNEAQ. CDR3 sequence: CASSLLPAAGGIETQYF. The CDR3 DNA follows: TGTGCCAGCAGCTTACTCCCAGCGGCAGGGGGCATCGAGACCCAGTACTTC.

CDR3 in amino acids: CASSPLGQTKETQYF. CDR3 coding DNA: TGTGCCAGCAGCCCCTTGGGACAGACTAAAGAGACCCAGTACTTC. This chain connects TRBV25-1 to TRBJ2-5, with 7 bases aligning to TRBD1. The CDR3 spans 15 residues. Germline CDR1 and CDR2: MGHDK and SYGVNS. Trimming cost V 6 bases and J 3 bases; bases outside gene matches: 10.

In its sample, this clone was seen once. The chain is built from TRBV4-1 and TRBJ2-5; tentatively, D is TRBD1 (6 bases). V shed 6 bases and J shed 2 bases, with 13 bases lying between them. CDR3 length: 14 residues. CDR1 MGHRA and CDR2 YSYEKL come from the germline V gene. CDR3 DNA sequence: TGCGCCAGCAGTACCACAGGGTCTCAAGAGACCCAGTACTTC. Translation: CASSTTGSQETQYF.

The gene calls are TRBV6-2 or TRBV6-3 and TRBJ2-3, with D perhaps TRBD2 (5 bases). V was trimmed by 7 bases and J by 0 bases, leaving 14 bases between them. Germline V gives CDR1 MNHEY, CDR2 SVGEGT. There are 15 residues in the CDR3. CDR3 nucleotide sequence: TGTGCCAGCACCCCCGTTAGAGGGAGCACAGATACGCAGTATTTT. Translated, it gives CASTPVRGSTDTQYF.

The chain uses TRBV30 and TRBJ1-3; D gene ambiguous. V dropped 3 bases and J dropped 1 base, with 10 bases sitting between them. Germline CDR1 GTSNPN, CDR2 SVGIG (reference sequence). This CDR3 has 14 amino acids. The CDR3 nucleotides are TGTGCCTGGAGGCTACAGTTTTCTGGAAACACCATATATTTT. Residues: CAWRLQFSGNTIYF.

The chain has TRBV5-5 and TRBJ2-7; unclear D gene. The germline V gene encodes CDR1 SGHKS and CDR2 YYEKEE (reference sequence). The CDR3 runs 11 residues. Trimming stripped 2 bases from V and 2 bases from J, with 2 bases between. The CDR3, as DNA: TGTGCCAGCAGCTTCACCTACGAGCAGTACTTC. Its translation is CASSFTYEQYF.

The chain has TRBV3-1 (or the pseudogene TRBV3-2) and TRBJ2-2, with D uncertain. V was clipped by 1 base and J by 8 bases, with 11 bases between them. The CDR3 consists of 14 residues. In germline, CDR1 is LGHDT, CDR2 YNNKEL (reference sequence). The CDR3 sequence is CASSQVGGAGELFF. CDR3 DNA: TGTGCCAGCAGCCAAGTGGGTGGAGCGGGGGAGCTGTTTTTT.

The chain couples TRBV25-1 to TRBJ2-7; unclear D gene. The CDR3 sequence is 15 residues long. Germline CDR1 MGHDK, CDR2 SYGVNS. With 2 bases removed from V and 0 bases from J, the gap between germline ends came to 11 bases. The CDR3 loop reads CASSEMQALSYEQYF. Written as DNA, the CDR3 is TGTGCCAGCAGTGAAATGCAGGCACTCTCCTACGAGCAGTACTTC.